This T cell receptor beta chain was sequenced in a study of blood T cell repertoires in COVID-19. Study-level information: Some COVID-19 samples were acute and others convalescent; all came from the United States, Italy and Spain. Sources were T cells, B-cell-depleted T cells, or PBMCs; the material itself was cDNA or gDNA.

Source study methods: Reference gene primers were amplified, and this amplification served to estimate nucleated cell counts. TCRdb's table, derived via immunoSEQ multiplex PCR, lists solely in-frame clones and lacks some. That table gives V, J and clone size, and the DNA gave D and trimming. The sample has 150,000 or so clones, around 90% seen once. The germline gives CDR1 LNHDA, CDR2 SQIVND (reference sequence). V was pared by 5 bases and J by 1 base, with 7 bases of the junction left unmatched. This CDR3 is 15 amino acids long. Sequencing used PBMCs or T cells enriched from blood (not recorded which). The clonotype comes from a woman aged 40 to 50 who had been exposed to COVID-19. This chain joins TRBV19 and TRBJ2-7; 8 bases match TRBD1. CDR3 sequence: CASSSMQGASYEQYF. The CDR3 nucleotides read TGTGCCAGTAGTTCAATGCAGGGGGCGTCCTACGAGCAGTACTTC.